This T cell receptor beta chain was profiled in a study of response to subunit inactivated influenza vaccine. TCRdb reprocessed the RT-PCR reads with MiXCR, giving one entry per CDR3 protein. Here the sample spans 150,000 or so distinct CDR3 sequences, approximately 10% being singletons. Study results and caveats: After each seasonal influenza vaccination, few new T cells are recruited, the authors suggested.

Turning to this clonotype: Its antigen is not known.

Trimming left V 5 bases short and J 5 bases short, with 18 bases between. The CDR3 is 14 amino acids. Germline V gene lookup returns CDR1 DFQATT and CDR2 SNEGSKA (reference sequence). This chain joins TRBV20-1 and TRBJ1-1; no reliable D call. This TCR derives from a man in his forties or fifties who received an inactivated influenza vaccine. This specimen was non-naive T cells sorted from PBMCs, taken roughly 46 days after vaccination. Here the CDR3 reads CSASPHRKRTEAFF. The CDR3 DNA reads TGCAGTGCTTCGCCACACAGAAAGAGGACTGAAGCTTTCTTT.